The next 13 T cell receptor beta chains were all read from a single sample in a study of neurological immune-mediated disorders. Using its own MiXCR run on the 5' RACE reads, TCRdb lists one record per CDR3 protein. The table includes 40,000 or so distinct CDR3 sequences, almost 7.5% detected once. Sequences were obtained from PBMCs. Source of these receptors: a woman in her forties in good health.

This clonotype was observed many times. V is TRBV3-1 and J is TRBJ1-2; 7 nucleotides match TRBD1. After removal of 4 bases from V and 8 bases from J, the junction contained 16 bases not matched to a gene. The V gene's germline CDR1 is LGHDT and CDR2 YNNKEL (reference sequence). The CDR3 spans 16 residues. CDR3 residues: CASSPGGQQGIGGYTF. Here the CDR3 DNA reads TGTGCCAGCAGCCCAGGCGGTCAACAGGGGATCGGGGGCTACACCTTC.

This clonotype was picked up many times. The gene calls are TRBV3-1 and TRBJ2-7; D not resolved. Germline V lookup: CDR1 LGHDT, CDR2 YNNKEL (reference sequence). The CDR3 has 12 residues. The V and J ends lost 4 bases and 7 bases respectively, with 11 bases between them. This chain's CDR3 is CASSLVGREQYF. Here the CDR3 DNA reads TGTGCCAGCAGCCTGGTAGGGCGGGAGCAGTACTTC.

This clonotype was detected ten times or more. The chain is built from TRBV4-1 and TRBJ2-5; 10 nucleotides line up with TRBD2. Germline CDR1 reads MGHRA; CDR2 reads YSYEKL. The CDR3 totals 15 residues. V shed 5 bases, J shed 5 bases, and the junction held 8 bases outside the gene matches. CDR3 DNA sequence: TGCGCCAGCAGCACCCAGCGGGGGGGCCTCGAGACCCAGTACTTC. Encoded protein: CASSTQRGGLETQYF.

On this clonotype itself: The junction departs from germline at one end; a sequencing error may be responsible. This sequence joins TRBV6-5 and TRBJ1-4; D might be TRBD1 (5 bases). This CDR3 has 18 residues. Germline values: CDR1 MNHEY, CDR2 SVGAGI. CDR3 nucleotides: TGTGCCAGCGGTTACTCCCTTGATTTCTACAGGAGCGGTGAAAAAATGTTTTTT. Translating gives CASGYSLDFYRSGEKMFF.

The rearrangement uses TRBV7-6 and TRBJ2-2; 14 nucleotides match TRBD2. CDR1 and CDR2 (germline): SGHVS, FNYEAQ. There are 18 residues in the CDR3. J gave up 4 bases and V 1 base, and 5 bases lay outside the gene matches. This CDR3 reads CASSLGLAGGPITGELFF. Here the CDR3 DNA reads TGTGCCAGCAGCTTAGGACTAGCGGGAGGGCCGATCACCGGGGAGCTGTTTTTT.

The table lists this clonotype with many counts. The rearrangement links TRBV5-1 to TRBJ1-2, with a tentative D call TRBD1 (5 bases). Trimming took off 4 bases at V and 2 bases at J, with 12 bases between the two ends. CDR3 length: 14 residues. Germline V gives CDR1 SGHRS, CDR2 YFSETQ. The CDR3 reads CASSHLQGNYGYTF. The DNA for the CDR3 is TGCGCCAGCAGCCATCTTCAGGGAAACTATGGCTACACCTTC.

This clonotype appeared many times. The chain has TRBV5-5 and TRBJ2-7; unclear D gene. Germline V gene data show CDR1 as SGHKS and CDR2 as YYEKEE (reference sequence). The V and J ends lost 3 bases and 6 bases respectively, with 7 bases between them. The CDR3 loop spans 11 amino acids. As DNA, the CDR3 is TGTGCCAGCAGCTCCGGATCCGAGCAGTACTTC. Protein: CASSSGSEQYF.

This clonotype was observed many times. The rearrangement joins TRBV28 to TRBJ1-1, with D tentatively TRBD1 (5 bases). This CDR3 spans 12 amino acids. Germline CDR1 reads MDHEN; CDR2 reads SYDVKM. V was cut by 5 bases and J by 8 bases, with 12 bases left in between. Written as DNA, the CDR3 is TGTGCCAGCAGTGGGACGTCTCCCGAAGCTTTCTTT. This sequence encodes CASSGTSPEAFF.

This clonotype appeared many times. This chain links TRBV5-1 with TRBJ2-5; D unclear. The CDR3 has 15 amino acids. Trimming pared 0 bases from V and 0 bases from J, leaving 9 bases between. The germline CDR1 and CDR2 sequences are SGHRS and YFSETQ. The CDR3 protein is CASSLASSYQETQYF. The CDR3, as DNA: TGCGCCAGCAGCTTGGCCAGTTCTTACCAAGAGACCCAGTACTTC.

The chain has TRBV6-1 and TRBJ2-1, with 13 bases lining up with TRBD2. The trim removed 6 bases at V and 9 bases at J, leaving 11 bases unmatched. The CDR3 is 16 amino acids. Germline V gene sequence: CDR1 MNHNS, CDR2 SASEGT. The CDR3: CASSPSTSGGAGEQFF. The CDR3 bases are TGTGCCAGCAGCCCCTCTACTAGCGGGGGGGCCGGTGAGCAGTTCTTC.

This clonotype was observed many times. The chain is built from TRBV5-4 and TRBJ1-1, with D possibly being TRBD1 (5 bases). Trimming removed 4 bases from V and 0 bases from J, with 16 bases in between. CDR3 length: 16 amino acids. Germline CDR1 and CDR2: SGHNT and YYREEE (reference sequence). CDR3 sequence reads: CASSPAGALMNTEAFF. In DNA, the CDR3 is TGTGCCAGCAGCCCTGCCGGGGCCCTAATGAACACTGAAGCTTTCTTT.

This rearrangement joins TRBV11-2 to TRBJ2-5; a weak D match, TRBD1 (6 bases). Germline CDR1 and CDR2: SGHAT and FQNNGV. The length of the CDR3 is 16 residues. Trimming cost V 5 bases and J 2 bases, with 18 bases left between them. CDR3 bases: TGTGCCAGCAGCCCCCCGGGTCGGCAGGGGCAAGAGACCCAGTACTTC. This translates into CASSPPGRQGQETQYF.

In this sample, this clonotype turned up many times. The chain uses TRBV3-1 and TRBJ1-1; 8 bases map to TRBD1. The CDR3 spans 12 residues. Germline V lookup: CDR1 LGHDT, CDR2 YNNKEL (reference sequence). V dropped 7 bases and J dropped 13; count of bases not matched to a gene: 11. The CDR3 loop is CASTDRGGGFFF. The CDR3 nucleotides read TGTGCCAGCACCGACAGGGGCGGCGGGTTTTTCTTT.